This T cell receptor beta chain was identified during a study of cytomegalovirus exposure and HLA in healthy donors. Per the germline V gene, CDR1 is SQVTM and CDR2 is ANQGSEA. V was clipped by 6 bases and J by 1 base; unmatched bases: 5. The CDR3 has 14 residues. A word on this clone: Other nucleotide sequences from this sample produce the same CDR3.

Primers included in the PCR were 60 Vbeta and 13 Jbeta primers. The protocol was immunoSEQ multiplex PCR, while the TCRdb copy is restricted to in-frame clones and leaves out a portion. This sample yields some 180,000 clones, of which around 83% are seen a single time; roughly 2.5% belongs to the top ten. The receptor comes from a young man in good health and CMV-seropositive. The sequenced sample was PBMCs. The chain combines TRBV29-1 with TRBJ2-5; 10 positions match TRBD2. The CDR3 sequence is CSVGLAVIQETQYF. Here the CDR3 DNA reads TGCAGCGTAGGACTAGCGGTAATCCAAGAGACCCAGTACTTC. Variable domain in full (rest from reference TRBV29-1 and TRBJ2-5): SAVISQKPSRDICQRGTSLTIQCQVDSQVTMMFWYRQQPGQSLTLIATANQGSEATYESGFVIDKFPISRPNLTFSTLTVSNMSPEDSSIYLCSVGLAVIQETQYFGPGTRLLVL.